This TCR beta chain stems from a study of control samples from healthy donors and cancer patients. Repertoires were generated with immunoSEQ multiplex PCR, while TCRdb's copy carries only in-frame clones and drops some. This repertoire shows some 250,000 clones, around 80% found once; its top ten account for 13%. The origin of this receptor is a woman aged 60-70 years with lung cancer. The sample comprised PBMCs.

Here the CDR3 reads CASTPHATNEKLFF. The DNA of the CDR3 is TGTGCCAGCACGCCCCATGCAACTAATGAAAAACTGTTTTTT. This rearrangement joins TRBV7-2 to TRBJ1-4; no firm D call. The V gene's germline CDR1 is SGHTA and CDR2 FQGNSA. V was clipped by 7 bases and J by 0 bases, with 9 bases between them. CDR3 size: 14 residues.